This T cell receptor beta chain was retrieved from a study of blood T cell repertoires in COVID-19. Study background: PBMCs, B-cell-depleted T cells, or T cells were the source of the cDNA or gDNA that made up the material.

Participants were placed into cohorts based on the clinical history they reported. In Cohort 3, a recovered donor had either two negative PCRs, clearance, or symptom resolution. The V and J ends lost 6 bases and 2 bases respectively, with 14 bases between them. The CDR3 spans 14 residues. Germline CDR1 is MDHEN and CDR2 is SYDVKM. TCRdb's table, derived via immunoSEQ multiplex PCR, lists solely in-frame clones and lacks some. The table includes approximately 150,000 clones, about 90% detected once. Sequencing used PBMCs or T cells enriched from blood (not recorded which). The chain links TRBV28 to TRBJ2-7, with D hard to call. The receptor was isolated from a man aged 55 to 70 who had recovered from COVID-19. Here the CDR3 DNA reads TGTGCCAGCAGGACCAGAGGAACTACCTACGAGCAGTACTTC. This gives the protein CASRTRGTTYEQYF.